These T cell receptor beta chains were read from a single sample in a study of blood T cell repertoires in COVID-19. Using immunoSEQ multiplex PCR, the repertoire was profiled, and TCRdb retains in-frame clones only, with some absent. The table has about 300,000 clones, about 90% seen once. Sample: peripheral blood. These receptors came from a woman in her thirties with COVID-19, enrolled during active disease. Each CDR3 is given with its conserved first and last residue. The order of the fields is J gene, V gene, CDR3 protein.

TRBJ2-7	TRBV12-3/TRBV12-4	CASSTLGDEQYF
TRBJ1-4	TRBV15	CATSRDRWEVKLFF
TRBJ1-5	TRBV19	CASTPVAVRNQPQHF
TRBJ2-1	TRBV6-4	CASSDSGGGAMDEQFF
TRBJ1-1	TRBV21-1	CASSKDPPGTGKSTEAFF
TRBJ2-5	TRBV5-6	CASSLAGGQETQYF
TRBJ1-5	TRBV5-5	CASSLDPYSNQPQHF
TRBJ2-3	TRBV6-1	CASSEEAGGGSDTQYF
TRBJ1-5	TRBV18	CASSPTVGNQPQHF
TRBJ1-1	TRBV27	CASSSIYLRTGHTEAFF
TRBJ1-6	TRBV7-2	CASSLGAAIHSPLHF
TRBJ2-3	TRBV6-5	CASRRSVTDTQYF
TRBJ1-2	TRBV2	CASTLVGQVAYGYTF
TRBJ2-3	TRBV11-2	CASSLGSGGFGGTDTQYF
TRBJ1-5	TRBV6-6	CASSYSTPTNQPQHF
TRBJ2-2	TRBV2	CASSGTSGGAVTGELFF
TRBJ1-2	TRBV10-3	CAIRQQGGRRDGYTF
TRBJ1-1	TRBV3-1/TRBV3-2	CASSLTGNTEAFF
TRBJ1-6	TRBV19	CASSTTRQNSPLHF
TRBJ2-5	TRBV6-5	CASSYDRGRETQYF
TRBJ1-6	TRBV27	CASSLSTGRVGGPNSPLHF
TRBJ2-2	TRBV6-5	CASSYSQGFGELFF
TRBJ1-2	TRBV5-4	CASGQDSNYGYTF
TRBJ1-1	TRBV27	CAATDGAEAFF
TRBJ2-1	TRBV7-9	CASSLIPGGINEQFF
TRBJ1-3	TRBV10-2	CATQVAGAGNTIYF
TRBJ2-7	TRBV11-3	CASSLMRAHEQYF
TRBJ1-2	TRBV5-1	CASRRQNSNYGYTF
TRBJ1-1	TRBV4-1	CASSQDTTGTEAFF
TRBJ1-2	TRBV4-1	CASSQDPRLPNYGYTF
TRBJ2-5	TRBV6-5	CASSYSIGIGQETQYF
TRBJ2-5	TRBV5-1	CASSPLGGRQETQYF
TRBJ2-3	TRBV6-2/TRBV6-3	CASSYSGGASDTQYF
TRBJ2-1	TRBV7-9	CASSSTKLAGAKNEQFF
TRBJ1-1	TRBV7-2	CASSLVQGPIAEAFF
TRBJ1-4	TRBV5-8	CASSLGRATNEKLFF
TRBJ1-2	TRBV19	CASGTAFYGYTF
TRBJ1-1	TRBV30	CAWSVSGSYTEAFF
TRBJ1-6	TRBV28	CASSGRIGRTYNSPLHF
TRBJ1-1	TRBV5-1	CASSGDRDRDTEAFF
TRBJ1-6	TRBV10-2	CASSTRQGTQGPLHF
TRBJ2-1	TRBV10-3	CATQLAASYNEQFF